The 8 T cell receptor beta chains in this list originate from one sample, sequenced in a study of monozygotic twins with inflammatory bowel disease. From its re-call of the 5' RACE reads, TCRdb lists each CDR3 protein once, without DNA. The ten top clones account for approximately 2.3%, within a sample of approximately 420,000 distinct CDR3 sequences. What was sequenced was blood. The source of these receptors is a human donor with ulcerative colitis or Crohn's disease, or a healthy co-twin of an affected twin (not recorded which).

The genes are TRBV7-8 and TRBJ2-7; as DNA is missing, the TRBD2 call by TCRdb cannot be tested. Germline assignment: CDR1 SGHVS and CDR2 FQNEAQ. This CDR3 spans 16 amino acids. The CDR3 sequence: CASSFALAGILNEQYF.

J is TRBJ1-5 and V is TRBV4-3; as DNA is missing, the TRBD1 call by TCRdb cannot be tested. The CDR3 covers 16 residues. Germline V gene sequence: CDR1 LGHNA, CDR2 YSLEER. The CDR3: CASSQGRGEYGQPQHF.

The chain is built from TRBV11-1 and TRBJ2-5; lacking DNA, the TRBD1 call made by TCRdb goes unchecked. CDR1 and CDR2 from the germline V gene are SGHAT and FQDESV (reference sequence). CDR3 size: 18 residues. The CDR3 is CASSLAPRGEPWLETQYF.

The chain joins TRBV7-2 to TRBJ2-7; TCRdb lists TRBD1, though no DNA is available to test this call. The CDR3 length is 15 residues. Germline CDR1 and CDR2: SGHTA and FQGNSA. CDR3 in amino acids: CASSLVGQGVYEQYF.

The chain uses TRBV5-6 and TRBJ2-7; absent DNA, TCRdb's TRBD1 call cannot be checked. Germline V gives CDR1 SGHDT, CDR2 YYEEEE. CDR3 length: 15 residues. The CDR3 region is CASSPPRDRGREQYF.

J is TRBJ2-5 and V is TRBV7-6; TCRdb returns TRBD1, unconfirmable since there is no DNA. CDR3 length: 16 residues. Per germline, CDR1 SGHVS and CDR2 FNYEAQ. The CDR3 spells CASSLSGTGRGETQYF.

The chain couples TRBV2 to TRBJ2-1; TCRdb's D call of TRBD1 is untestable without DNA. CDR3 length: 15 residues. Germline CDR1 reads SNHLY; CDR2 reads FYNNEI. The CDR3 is CASRGDRGQYNEQFF.

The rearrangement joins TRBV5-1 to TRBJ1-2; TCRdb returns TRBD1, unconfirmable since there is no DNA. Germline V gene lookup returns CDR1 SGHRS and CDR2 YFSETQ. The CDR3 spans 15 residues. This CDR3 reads CASSLEGVSRHGYTF.